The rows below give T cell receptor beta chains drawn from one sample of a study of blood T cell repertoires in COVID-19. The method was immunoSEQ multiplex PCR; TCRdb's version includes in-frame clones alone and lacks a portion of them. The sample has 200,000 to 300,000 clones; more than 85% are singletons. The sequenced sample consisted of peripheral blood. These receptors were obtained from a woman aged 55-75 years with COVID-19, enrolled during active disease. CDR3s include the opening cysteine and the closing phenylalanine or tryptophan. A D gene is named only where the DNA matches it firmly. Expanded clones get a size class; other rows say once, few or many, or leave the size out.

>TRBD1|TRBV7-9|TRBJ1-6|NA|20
CASSRVRGDGPSSYNSPLHF
TGTGCCAGCAGCAGAGTCAGGGGGGACGGCCCGAGCTCCTATAATTCACCCCTCCACTTT
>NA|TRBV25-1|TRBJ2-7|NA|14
CASSRGASSYEQYF
TGTGCCAGCAGCCGGGGGGCATCCTCCTACGAGCAGTACTTC
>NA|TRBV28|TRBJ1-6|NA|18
CATTSGGGPSSYNSPLHF
TGTGCCACCACGTCCGGTGGAGGCCCGAGCTCCTATAATTCACCCCTCCACTTT
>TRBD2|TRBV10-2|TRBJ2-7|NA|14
CASRPSGSRDEQYF
TGCGCCAGCAGACCTAGCGGGAGTCGCGACGAGCAGTACTTC
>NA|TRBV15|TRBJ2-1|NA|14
CATSRAISYNEQFF
TGTGCCACCAGCAGAGCAATTAGCTACAATGAGCAGTTCTTC
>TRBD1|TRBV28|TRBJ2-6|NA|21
CASSFRFGAGGLGSGANVLTF
TGTGCCAGCAGTTTTCGCTTCGGGGCAGGGGGCCTTGGATCTGGGGCCAACGTCCTGACTTTC
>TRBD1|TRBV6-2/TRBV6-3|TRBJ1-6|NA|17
CASSYPTDRGYDSPLHF
TGTGCCAGCAGTTACCCCACGGACAGGGGGTATGATTCACCCCTCCACTTT
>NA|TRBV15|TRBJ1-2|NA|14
CATSRATGNYGYTF
TGTGCCACCAGCAGAGCCACAGGGAACTATGGCTACACCTTC
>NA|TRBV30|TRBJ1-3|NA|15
CAWSAGQNSGNTIYF
TGTGCCTGGAGTGCCGGACAGAACTCTGGAAACACCATATATTTT
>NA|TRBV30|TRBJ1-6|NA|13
CACHRAYNSPLHF
TGTGCCTGCCACAGGGCCTATAATTCACCCCTCCACTTT
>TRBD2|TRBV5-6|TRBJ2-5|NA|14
CASSLYGGGETQYF
TGTGCCAGCAGCTTGTATGGGGGAGGGGAGACCCAGTACTTC
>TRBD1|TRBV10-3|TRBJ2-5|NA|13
CAIGQGAGETQYF
TGTGCCATCGGCCAGGGGGCTGGAGAGACCCAGTACTTC
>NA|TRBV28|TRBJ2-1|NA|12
CASSFSGNEQFF
TGTGCCAGCAGTTTTTCAGGTAATGAGCAGTTCTTC
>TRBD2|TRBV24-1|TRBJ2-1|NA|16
CATSEPLAGGFDEQFF
TGTGCCACCAGTGAGCCCCTAGCGGGAGGGTTCGATGAGCAGTTCTTC
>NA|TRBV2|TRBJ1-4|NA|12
CASSEAQEKLFF
TGTGCCAGCAGTGAAGCGCAGGAAAAACTGTTTTTT
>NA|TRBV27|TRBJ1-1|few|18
CASSWGGGASFSNTEAFF
TGTGCCAGCAGTTGGGGTGGGGGGGCGTCGTTTTCAAACACTGAAGCTTTCTTT
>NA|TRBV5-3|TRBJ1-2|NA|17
CARSLVAGMEGESGYTF
TGTGCCAGAAGCTTGGTGGCAGGGATGGAAGGGGAAAGTGGCTACACCTTC
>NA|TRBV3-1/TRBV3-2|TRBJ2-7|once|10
CASGVGKQYF
TGTGCCTCAGGCGTGGGTAAGCAGTACTTC
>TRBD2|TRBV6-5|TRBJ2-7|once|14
CASLKAGGLGEQYF
TGTGCCAGCCTTAAAGCGGGAGGATTGGGCGAGCAGTACTTC
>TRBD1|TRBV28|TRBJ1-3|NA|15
CASSSTGNSGNTIYF
TGTGCCAGCAGTTCGACAGGGAATTCTGGAAACACCATATATTTT
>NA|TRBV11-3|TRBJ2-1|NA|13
CASSLDRWAEQFF
TGTGCCAGCAGCTTAGATCGGTGGGCTGAGCAGTTCTTC
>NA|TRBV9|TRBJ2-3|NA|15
CASSPTSRSTDTQYF
TGTGCCAGCAGCCCCACTAGCAGGAGCACAGATACGCAGTATTTT
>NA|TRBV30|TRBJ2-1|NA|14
CAWSEGGLYNEQFF
TGTGCCTGGAGTGAAGGGGGTCTCTACAATGAGCAGTTCTTC
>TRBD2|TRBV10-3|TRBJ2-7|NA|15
CAISGQTSGRGEQYF
TGTGCCATCAGTGGTCAGACTAGCGGGAGGGGCGAGCAGTACTTC
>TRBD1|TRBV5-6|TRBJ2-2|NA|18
CASSLGPTGTGRTGELFF
TGTGCCAGCAGCTTGGGGCCGACCGGGACAGGGAGGACCGGGGAGCTGTTTTTT
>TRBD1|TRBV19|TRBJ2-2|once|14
CASSPGQVTGELFF
TGTGCCAGTAGTCCGGGACAGGTCACCGGGGAGCTGTTTTTT